This T cell receptor (beta chain) was recovered during a study of T cells in Graves' hyperthyroidism and ophthalmopathy. The study's findings and limits: The model predicted ophthalmopathy a median approximately seven months before onset.

PBMCs were obtained from roughly 10 ml fresh peripheral blood. Amplified TCR beta CDR3 regions derived from RNA transcripts. When the TCR CDR3 underwent first-round RT-PCR, the HTBI primer set was used. MiXCR was run by TCRdb on the multiplex PCR reads, yielding one entry per CDR3 protein. This table holds 300,000 to 450,000 distinct CDR3 sequences, more than 15% found once. This clonotype was counted only a few times. What it binds is not known. The sequenced material came from blood. The origin of this receptor is a woman under 30 with Graves' hyperthyroidism that later progressed to Graves' ophthalmopathy.

This CDR3 is CASSVGTGQGVKTQYF. The CDR3 DNA reads as TGTGCCAGCAGCGTAGGGACGGGACAGGGTGTTAAGACCCAGTACTTC. The chain recombines TRBV9 with TRBJ2-5; 9 positions match TRBD1. CDR1 and CDR2 from the germline V gene are SGDLS and YYNGEE. This CDR3 is built from 16 residues. V was pared by 0 bases and J by 6 bases, with 9 bases of the junction left unmatched.